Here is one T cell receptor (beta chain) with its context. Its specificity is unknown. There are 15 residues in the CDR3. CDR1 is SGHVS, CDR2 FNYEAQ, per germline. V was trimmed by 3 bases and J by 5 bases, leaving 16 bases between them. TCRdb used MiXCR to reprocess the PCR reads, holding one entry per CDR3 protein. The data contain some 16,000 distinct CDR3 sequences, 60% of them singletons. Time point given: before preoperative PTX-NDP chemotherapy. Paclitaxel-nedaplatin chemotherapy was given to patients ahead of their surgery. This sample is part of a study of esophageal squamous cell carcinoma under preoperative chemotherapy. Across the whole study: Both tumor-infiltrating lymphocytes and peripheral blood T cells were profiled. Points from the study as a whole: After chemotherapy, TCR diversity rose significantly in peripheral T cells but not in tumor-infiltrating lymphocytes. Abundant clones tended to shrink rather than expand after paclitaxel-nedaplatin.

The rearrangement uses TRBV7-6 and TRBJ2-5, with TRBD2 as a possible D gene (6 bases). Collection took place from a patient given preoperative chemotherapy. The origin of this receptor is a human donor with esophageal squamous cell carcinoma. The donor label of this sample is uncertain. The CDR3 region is CASSFGLSGGETQYF. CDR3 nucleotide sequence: TGTGCCAGCAGCTTCGGACTGAGTGGGGGGGAGACCCAGTACTTC.